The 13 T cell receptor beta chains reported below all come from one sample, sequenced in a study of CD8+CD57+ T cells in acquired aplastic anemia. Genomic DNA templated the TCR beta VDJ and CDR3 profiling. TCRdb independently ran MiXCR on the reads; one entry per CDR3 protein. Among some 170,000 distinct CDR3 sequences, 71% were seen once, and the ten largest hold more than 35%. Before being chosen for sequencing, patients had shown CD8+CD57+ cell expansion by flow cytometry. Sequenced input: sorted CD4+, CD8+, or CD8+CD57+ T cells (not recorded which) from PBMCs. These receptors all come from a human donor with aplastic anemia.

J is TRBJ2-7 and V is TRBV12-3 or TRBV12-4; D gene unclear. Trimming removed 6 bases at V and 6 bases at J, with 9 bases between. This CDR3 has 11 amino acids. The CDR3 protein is CASSRFAEQYF. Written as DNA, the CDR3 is TGTGCCAGCAGCCGATTCGCCGAGCAGTACTTC.

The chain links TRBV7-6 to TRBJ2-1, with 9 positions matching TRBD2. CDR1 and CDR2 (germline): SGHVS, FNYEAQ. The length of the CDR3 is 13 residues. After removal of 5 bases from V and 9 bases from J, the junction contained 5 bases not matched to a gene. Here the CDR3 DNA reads TGTGCCAGCAGCACTAGCGGGCAGAGTGAGCAGTTCTTC. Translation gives CASSTSGQSEQFF.

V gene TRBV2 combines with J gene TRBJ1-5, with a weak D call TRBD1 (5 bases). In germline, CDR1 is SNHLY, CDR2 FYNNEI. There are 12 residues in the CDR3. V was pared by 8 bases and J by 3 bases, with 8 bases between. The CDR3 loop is CASRGINQPQHF. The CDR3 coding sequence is TGTGCCAGCCGGGGCATCAATCAGCCCCAGCATTTT.

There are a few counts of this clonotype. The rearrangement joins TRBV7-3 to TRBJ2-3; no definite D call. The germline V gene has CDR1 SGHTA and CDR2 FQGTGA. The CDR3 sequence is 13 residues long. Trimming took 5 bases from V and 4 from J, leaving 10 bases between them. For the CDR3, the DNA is TGTGCCAGCAGCCCCGTCAGCGCAGATACGCAGTATTTT. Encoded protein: CASSPVSADTQYF.

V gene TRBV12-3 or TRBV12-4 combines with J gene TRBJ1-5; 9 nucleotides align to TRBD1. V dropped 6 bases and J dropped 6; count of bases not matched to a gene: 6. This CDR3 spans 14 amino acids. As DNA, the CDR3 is TGTGCCAGCAGCTCGGACAGGGGAGGTCAGCCCCAGCATTTT. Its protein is CASSSDRGGQPQHF.

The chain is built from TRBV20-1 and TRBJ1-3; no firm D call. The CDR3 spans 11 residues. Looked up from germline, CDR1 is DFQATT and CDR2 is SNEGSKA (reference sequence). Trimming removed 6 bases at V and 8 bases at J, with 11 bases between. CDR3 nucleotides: TGCAGTGCCTCTGGGAGGGACACCATATATTTT. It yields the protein CSASGRDTIYF.

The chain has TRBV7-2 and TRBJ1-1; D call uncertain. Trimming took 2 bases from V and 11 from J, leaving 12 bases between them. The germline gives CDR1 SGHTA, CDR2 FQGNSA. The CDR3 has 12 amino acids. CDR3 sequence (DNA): TGTGCCAGCAGCTTAACAGCCTCGGGCGCTTTCTTT. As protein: CASSLTASGAFF. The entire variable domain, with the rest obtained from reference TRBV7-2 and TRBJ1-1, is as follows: GAGVSQSPSNKVTEKGKDVELRCDPISGHTALYWYRQSLGQGLEFLIYFQGNSAPDKSGLPSDRFSAERTGGSVSTLTIQRTQQEDSAVYLCASSLTASGAFFGQGTRLTVV.

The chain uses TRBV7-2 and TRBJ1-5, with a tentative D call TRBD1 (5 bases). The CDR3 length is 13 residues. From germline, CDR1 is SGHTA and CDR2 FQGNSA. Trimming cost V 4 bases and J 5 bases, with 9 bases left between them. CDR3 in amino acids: CASSWTQDQPQHF. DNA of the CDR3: TGTGCCAGCAGCTGGACACAGGATCAGCCCCAGCATTTT.

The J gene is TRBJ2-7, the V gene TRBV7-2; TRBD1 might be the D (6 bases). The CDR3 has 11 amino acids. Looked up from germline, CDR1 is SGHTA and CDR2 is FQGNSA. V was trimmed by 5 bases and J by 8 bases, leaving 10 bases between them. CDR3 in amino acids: CASSSQGKQYF. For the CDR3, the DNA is TGTGCCAGCAGCAGTCAGGGGAAGCAGTACTTC.

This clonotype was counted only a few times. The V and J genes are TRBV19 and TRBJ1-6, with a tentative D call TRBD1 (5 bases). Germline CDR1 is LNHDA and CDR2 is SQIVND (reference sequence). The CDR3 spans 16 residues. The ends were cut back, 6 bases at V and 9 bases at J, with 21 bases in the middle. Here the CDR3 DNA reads TGTGCCAGTAGCCCTCCCCCAGGGATACGGGGTTCACCCCTCCACTTT. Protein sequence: CASSPPPGIRGSPLHF. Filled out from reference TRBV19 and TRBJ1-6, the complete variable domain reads DGGITQSPKYLFRKEGQNVTLSCEQNLNHDAMYWYRQDPGQGLRLIYYSQIVNDFQKGDIAEGYSVSREKKESFPLTVTSAQKNPTAFYLCASSPPPGIRGSPLHFGNGTRLTVT.

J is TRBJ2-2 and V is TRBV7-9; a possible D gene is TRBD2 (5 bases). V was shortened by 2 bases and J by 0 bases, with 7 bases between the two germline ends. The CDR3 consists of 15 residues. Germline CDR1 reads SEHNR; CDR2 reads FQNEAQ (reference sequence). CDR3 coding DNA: TGTGCCAGCAGCTTACGGGATGCGAACACCGGGGAGCTGTTTTTT. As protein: CASSLRDANTGELFF.

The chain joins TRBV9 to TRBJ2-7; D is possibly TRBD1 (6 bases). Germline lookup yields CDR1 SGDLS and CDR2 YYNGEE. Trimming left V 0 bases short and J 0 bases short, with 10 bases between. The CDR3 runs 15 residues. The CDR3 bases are TGTGCCAGCAGCGTAGGGGTGGACAGCTCCTACGAGCAGTACTTC. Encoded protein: CASSVGVDSSYEQYF.

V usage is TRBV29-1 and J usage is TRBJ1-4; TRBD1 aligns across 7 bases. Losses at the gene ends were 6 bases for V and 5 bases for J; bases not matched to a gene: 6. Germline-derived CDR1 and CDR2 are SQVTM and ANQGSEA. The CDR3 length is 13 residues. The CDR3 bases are TGCAGCGTGGGGGGACAGCCAAATGAAAAACTGTTTTTT. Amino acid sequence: CSVGGQPNEKLFF. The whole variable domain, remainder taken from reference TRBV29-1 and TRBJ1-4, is SAVISQKPSRDICQRGTSLTIQCQVDSQVTMMFWYRQQPGQSLTLIATANQGSEATYESGFVIDKFPISRPNLTFSTLTVSNMSPEDSSIYLCSVGGQPNEKLFFGSGTQLSVL.